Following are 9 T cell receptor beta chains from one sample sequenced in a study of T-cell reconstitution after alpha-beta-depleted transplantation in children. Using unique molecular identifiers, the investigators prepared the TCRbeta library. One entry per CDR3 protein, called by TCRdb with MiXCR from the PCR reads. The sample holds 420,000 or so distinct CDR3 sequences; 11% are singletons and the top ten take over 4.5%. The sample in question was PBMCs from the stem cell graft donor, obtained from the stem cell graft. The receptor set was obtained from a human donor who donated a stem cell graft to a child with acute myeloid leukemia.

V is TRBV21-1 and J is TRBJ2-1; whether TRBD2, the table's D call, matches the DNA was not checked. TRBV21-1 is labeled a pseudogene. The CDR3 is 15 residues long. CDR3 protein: CASSTGLAGGHEQFF. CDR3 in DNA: TGTGCCAGCAGCACCGGACTAGCGGGGGGGCATGAGCAGTTCTTC.

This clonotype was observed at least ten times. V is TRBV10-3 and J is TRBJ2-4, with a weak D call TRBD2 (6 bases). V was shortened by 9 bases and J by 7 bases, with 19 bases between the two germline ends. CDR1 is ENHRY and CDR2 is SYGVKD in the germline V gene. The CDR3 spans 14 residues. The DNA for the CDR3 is TGTGCCATAAAACCGGGATCCCGGGAGAACATTCAGTACTTC. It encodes CAIKPGSRENIQYF.

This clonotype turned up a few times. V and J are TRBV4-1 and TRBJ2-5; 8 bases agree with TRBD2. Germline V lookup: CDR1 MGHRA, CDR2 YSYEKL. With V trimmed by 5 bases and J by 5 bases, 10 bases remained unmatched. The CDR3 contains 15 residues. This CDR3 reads CASSSQAGGMETQYF. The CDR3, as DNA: TGCGCCAGCAGCTCTCAGGCGGGGGGAATGGAGACCCAGTACTTC.

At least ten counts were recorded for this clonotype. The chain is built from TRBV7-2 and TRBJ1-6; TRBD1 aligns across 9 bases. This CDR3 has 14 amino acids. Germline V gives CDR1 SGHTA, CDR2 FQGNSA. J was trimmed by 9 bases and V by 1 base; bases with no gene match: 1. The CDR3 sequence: CASSLGGQGSPLHF. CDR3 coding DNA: TGTGCCAGCAGCTTAGGGGGACAGGGTTCACCCCTCCACTTT.

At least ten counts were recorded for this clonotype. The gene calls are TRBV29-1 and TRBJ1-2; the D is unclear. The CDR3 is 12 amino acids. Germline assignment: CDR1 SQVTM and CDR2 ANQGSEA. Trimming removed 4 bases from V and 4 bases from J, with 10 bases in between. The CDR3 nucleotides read TGCAGCGTTGGCGAGGGTGGCTATGGCTACACCTTC. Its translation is CSVGEGGYGYTF.

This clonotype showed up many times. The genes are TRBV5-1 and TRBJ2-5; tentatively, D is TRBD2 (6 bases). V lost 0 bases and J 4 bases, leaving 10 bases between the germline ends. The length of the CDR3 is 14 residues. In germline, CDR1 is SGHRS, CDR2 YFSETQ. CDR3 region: CASSLVSGGETQYF. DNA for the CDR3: TGCGCCAGCAGCTTGGTTTCCGGGGGAGAGACCCAGTACTTC.

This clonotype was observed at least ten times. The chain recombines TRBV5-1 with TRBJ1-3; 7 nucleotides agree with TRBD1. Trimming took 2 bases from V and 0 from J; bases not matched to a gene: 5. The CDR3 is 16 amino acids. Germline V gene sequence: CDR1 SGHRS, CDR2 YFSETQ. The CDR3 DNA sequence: TGCGCCAGCAGCTTCGGAGGGGGCAGCTCTGGAAACACCATATATTTT. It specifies CASSFGGGSSGNTIYF.

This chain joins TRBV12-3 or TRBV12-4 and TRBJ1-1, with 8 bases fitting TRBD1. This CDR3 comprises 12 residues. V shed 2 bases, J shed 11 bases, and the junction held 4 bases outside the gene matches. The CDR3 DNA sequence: TGTGCCAGCAGTTTACAGGGGGCAGCGGCTTTCTTT. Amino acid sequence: CASSLQGAAAFF.

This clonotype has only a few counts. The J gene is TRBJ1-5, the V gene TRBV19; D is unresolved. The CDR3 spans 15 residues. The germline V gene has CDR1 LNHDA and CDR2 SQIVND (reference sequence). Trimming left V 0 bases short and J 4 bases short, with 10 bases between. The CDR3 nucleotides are TGTGCCAGTAGTATAGACTGGAGGGAAAATCAGCCCCAGCATTTT. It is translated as CASSIDWRENQPQHF.